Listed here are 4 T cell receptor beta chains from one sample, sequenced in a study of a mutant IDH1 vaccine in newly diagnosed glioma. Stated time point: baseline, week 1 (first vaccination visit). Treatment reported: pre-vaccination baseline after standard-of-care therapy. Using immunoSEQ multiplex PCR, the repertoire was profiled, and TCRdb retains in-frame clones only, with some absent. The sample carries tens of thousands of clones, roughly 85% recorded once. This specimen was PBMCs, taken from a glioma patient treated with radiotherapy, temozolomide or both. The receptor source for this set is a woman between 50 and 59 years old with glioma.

The CDR3 coding sequence is TGCGCCAGCCGGCCCGGGCCAGCGTACGAAGCTTTCTTT. Its protein is CASRPGPAYEAFF. The gene calls are TRBV5-1 and TRBJ1-1; D gene uncertain. This CDR3 comprises 13 residues. V lost 7 bases and J lost 8, with 18 bases in between. Germline V CDR1 and CDR2: SGHRS, YFSETQ.

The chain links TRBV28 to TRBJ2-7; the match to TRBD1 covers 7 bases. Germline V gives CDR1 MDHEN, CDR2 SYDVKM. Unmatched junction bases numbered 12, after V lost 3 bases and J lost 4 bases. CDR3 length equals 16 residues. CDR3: CASSLGGLQGMYEQYF. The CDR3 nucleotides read TGTGCCAGCAGTTTGGGCGGCTTACAGGGGATGTACGAGCAGTACTTC.

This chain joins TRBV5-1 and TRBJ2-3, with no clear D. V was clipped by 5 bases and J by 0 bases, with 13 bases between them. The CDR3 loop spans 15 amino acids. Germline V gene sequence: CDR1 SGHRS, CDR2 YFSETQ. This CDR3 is CASRVQTTSTDTQYF. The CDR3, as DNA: TGCGCCAGCAGGGTGCAAACTACTAGCACAGATACGCAGTATTTT.

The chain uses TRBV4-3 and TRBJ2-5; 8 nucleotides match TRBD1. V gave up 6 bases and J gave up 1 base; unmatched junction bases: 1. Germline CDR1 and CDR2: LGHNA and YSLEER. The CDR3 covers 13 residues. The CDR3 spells CASSQGAQETQYF. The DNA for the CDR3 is TGCGCCAGCAGTCAGGGGGCCCAAGAGACCCAGTACTTC.